This TCR beta chain was found in a study of blood T cell repertoires in COVID-19. Study at large: Samples representing acute and convalescent COVID-19 were sourced from the United States, Italy and Spain.

CDR3 length: 15 amino acids. J gave up 4 bases and V 5 bases, and 7 bases lay outside the gene matches. From germline, CDR1 is MNHEY and CDR2 SMNVEV (reference sequence). Authors' methods: Quantification of nucleated cells was approximated via reference gene primer amplification. Sequencing used immunoSEQ multiplex PCR; TCRdb keeps in-frame clones, though not all of them. V and J calls plus clone size are reproduced from that table; the DNA served to infer D and trimming. The sample has about 72,000 clones, 65% to 90% seen once. The clonotype comes from a man aged 70-80 years with active or convalescent COVID-19. The rearrangement links TRBV27 to TRBJ1-2, with 10 bases identical to TRBD1. The material sequenced was peripheral blood. CDR3 protein: CASSPRQGAGYGYTF. DNA of the CDR3: TGTGCCAGCAGTCCTAGACAGGGGGCTGGCTATGGCTACACCTTC.